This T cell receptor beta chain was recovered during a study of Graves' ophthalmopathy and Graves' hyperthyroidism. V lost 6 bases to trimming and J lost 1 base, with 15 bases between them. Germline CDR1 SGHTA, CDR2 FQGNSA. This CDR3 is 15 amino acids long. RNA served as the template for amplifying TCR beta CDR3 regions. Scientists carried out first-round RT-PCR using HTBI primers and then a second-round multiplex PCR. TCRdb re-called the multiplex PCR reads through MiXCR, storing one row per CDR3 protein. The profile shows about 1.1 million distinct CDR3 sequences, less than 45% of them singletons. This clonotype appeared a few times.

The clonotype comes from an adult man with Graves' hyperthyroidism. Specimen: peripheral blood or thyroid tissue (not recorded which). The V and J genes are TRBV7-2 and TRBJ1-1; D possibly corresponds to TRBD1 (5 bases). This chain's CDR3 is CASRGRGRWNTEAFF. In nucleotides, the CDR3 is TGTGCCAGCAGGGGTCGGGGCAGGTGGAACACTGAAGCTTTCTTT.